The source of this T cell receptor beta chain is a study of cytomegalovirus exposure and HLA in healthy donors. Vbeta (60) and Jbeta (13) primers were used in the PCR. Using immunoSEQ multiplex PCR, the repertoire was profiled, and TCRdb retains in-frame clones only, with some absent. The sample lists 55,000 to 80,000 clones, approximately 81% occurring once. Sequencing used PBMCs. The source is a woman in her twenties or thirties in good health and CMV-seropositive.

CDR3 nucleotide sequence: TGTGCCAGCAGCGAAGTCCCTCAGTCTGGTGAGACCCAGTACTTC. Translated, it gives CASSEVPQSGETQYF. The V gene is TRBV9, the J gene TRBJ2-5; D remains unclear. CDR3 length: 15 amino acids. The V gene's germline CDR1 is SGDLS and CDR2 YYNGEE. Trimming removed 3 bases at V and 5 bases at J, with 17 bases between.